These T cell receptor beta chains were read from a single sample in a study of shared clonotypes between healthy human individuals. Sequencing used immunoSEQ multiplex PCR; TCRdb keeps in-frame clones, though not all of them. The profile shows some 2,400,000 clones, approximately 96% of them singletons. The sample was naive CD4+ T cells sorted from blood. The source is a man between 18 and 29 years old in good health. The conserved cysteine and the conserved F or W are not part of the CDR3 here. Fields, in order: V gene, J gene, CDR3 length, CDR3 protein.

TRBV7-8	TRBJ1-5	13	ASSFSGAVNQPQH
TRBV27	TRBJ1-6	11	ASSISQNNQVH
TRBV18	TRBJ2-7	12	ASSPPSRGYEQY
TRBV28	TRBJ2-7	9	ASRKYYEQY
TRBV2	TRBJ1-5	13	ASSIMGTSNQPQH
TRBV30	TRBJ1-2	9	AWSDRDGYT
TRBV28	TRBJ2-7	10	ASSNSRWEQY
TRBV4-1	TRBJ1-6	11	ASSQVRDSPLH
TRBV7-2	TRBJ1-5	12	ASSLVGTNQPQH
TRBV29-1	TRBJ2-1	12	SLNRGLSYNEQF
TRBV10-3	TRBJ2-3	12	AISESTGLDTQY
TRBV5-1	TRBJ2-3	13	ASSPRTSGTDTQY
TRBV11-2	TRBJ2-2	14	ASSSERDRYTGELF